Below, 17 T cell receptor beta chains from the same sample are listed, as sequenced in a study of T cell responses to AZD1222 COVID-19 vaccine. Assay used: immunoSEQ multiplex PCR; TCRdb lists only in-frame clones, some missing. The data show around 83,000 clones, about nine tenths seen once. The sample in question was peripheral blood, obtained 28 days after the second AZD1222 dose. These receptors originate from an adult who received the AZD1222 COVID-19 vaccine.

J is TRBJ2-3 and V is TRBV19, with TRBD2 as a possible D gene (7 bases). The CDR3 has 14 amino acids. Trimming removed 4 bases at V and 4 bases at J, with 12 bases between. CDR1 is LNHDA and CDR2 is SQIVND in the germline V gene (reference sequence). The CDR3 DNA reads as TGTGCCAGTAGTAGGAGGGGGGGCCCAGATACGCAGTATTTT. Amino acid sequence: CASSRRGGPDTQYF.

This clone came up once. The J gene is TRBJ1-4, the V gene TRBV9; 7 bases line up with TRBD1. V was pared by 0 bases and J by 6 bases, with 5 bases of the junction left unmatched. The CDR3 is 15 amino acids. Looked up from germline, CDR1 is SGDLS and CDR2 is YYNGEE. CDR3 DNA sequence: TGTGCCAGCAGCGTAGATCTCCAGGGGGATGAAAAACTGTTTTTT. Amino acid sequence: CASSVDLQGDEKLFF.

The chain recombines TRBV5-6 with TRBJ1-1, with D uncertain. Germline CDR1 and CDR2: SGHDT and YYEEEE. Between the trimmed V and J ends, which lost 0 bases and 5 bases, there was a span of 5 bases. The CDR3 spans 12 residues. In DNA form, the CDR3 reads TGTGCCAGCAGCTTGGTAGCGACTGAAGCTTTCTTT. It translates to CASSLVATEAFF.

This chain uses TRBV11-2 with TRBJ1-1, with D unresolved. Between the trimmed V and J ends, which lost 1 base and 10 bases, there was a span of 10 bases. CDR3 length: 12 residues. Germline V gene data show CDR1 as SGHAT and CDR2 as FQNNGV. The CDR3 loop reads CASSLGIMGAFF. CDR3 nucleotides: TGTGCCAGCAGCTTAGGTATAATGGGAGCTTTCTTT.

The chain recombines TRBV6-6 with TRBJ1-5; D not resolved. The CDR3 sequence is 14 residues long. The V gene's germline CDR1 is MNHNY and CDR2 SVGAGI (reference sequence). V was clipped by 7 bases and J by 0 bases, with 10 bases between them. The CDR3 protein is CASTMTYSNQPQHF. CDR3 in DNA: TGTGCCAGCACCATGACTTATAGCAATCAGCCCCAGCATTTT.

The gene calls are TRBV9 and TRBJ1-3, with 8 bases identical to TRBD1. CDR1 SGDLS and CDR2 YYNGEE come from the germline V gene. The CDR3 is 16 residues long. After removal of 3 bases from V and 1 base from J, the junction contained 6 bases not matched to a gene. The CDR3 loop reads CASSGRTGLSGNTIYF. CDR3 in DNA: TGTGCCAGCAGCGGACGGACAGGGCTATCTGGAAACACCATATATTTT.

The chain links TRBV5-4 to TRBJ1-6; no reliable D call. V shed 1 base and J shed 8 bases, with 10 bases lying between them. The CDR3 has 14 residues. The germline V gene has CDR1 SGHNT and CDR2 YYREEE (reference sequence). DNA of the CDR3: TGTGCCAGCAGCTTGACGCTCCAGGATTCACCCCTCCACTTT. The encoded protein is CASSLTLQDSPLHF.

This chain uses TRBV9 with TRBJ2-4; tentative D call: TRBD2 (6 bases). The germline gives CDR1 SGDLS, CDR2 YYNGEE. The V end lost 0 bases, the J end lost 2 bases, and 18 bases lay between the germline ends. There are 18 residues in the CDR3. CDR3 sequence: CASSVESAGNPSKNIQYF. In DNA, the CDR3 is TGTGCCAGCAGCGTAGAGTCGGCGGGGAACCCTTCCAAAAACATTCAGTACTTC.

The table lists this clone with a count of one. V is TRBV19 and J is TRBJ2-3, with a possible D match to TRBD1 (6 bases). The V gene lost 5 bases and the J gene lost 0 bases, with 21 bases spanning the gap. Germline V gene lookup returns CDR1 LNHDA and CDR2 SQIVND (reference sequence). The CDR3 consists of 18 residues. The DNA for the CDR3 is TGTGCCAGTAGTCCCCCCTCCACAGGGAGACCTAGCACAGATACGCAGTATTTT. Its protein product is CASSPPSTGRPSTDTQYF.

The chain has TRBV5-1 and TRBJ2-3; D remains unclear. The V end was cut by 3 bases, the J end by 0 bases, with 8 bases between. This CDR3 comprises 14 residues. Looked up from germline, CDR1 is SGHRS and CDR2 is YFSETQ. CDR3 sequence (DNA): TGCGCCAGCAGCTGGGCGACGAGCACAGATACGCAGTATTTT. The encoded protein is CASSWATSTDTQYF.

The chain uses TRBV6-5 and TRBJ2-7, with no clear D. Trimming took off 2 bases at V and 3 bases at J, with 11 bases between the two ends. This CDR3 region has 14 residues. CDR1 and CDR2 (germline): MNHEY, SVGAGI. Here the CDR3 reads CASSYGENLYEQYF. The DNA of the CDR3 is TGTGCCAGCAGTTACGGCGAGAATCTCTACGAGCAGTACTTC.

The table lists this clone with a count of one. V usage is TRBV29-1 and J usage is TRBJ1-4; TRBD1 is a possible D gene (5 bases). There are 12 residues in the CDR3. With 5 bases removed from V and 7 bases from J, the gap between germline ends came to 11 bases. Germline CDR1 and CDR2: SQVTM and ANQGSEA. CDR3 coding DNA: TGCAGCGTTCGGGGCTTTGGTGAAAAACTGTTTTTT. Translation gives CSVRGFGEKLFF.

The V call is TRBV6-5, the J call TRBJ2-1, with 7 positions matching TRBD1. The CDR3 contains 14 residues. J was trimmed by 2 bases and V by 6 bases; bases with no gene match: 4. The germline V gene encodes CDR1 MNHEY and CDR2 SVGAGI. CDR3 in amino acids: CASSTGAAYNEQFF. Here the CDR3 DNA reads TGTGCCAGCAGCACAGGGGCCGCCTACAATGAGCAGTTCTTC.

This chain links TRBV13 with TRBJ2-5; D remains ambiguous. The germline V and J ends were trimmed by 5 bases and 5 bases, with 15 bases remaining between them. CDR1 and CDR2 from the germline V gene are PRHDT and FYEKMQ (reference sequence). This CDR3 spans 14 amino acids. This chain's CDR3 is CASSEGPLRETQYF. In nucleotides, the CDR3 is TGTGCCAGCAGCGAAGGCCCCCTGAGGGAGACCCAGTACTTC.

V gene TRBV7-2 combines with J gene TRBJ2-5; D tentatively reads TRBD1 or TRBD2 (6 bases each). Germline V gene sequence: CDR1 SGHTA, CDR2 FQGNSA. This CDR3 has 13 residues. Trimming removed 3 bases from V and 5 bases from J, with 10 bases in between. CDR3 nucleotides: TGTGCCAGCAGCTTGAGGAGGGGGGAGACCCAGTACTTC. Translated, it gives CASSLRRGETQYF. The full variable domain, in which reference TRBV7-2 and TRBJ2-5 provide the parts outside the CDR3, is GAGVSQSPSNKVTEKGKDVELRCDPISGHTALYWYRQSLGQGLEFLIYFQGNSAPDKSGLPSDRFSAERTGGSVSTLTIQRTQQEDSAVYLCASSLRRGETQYFGPGTRLLVL.

The J gene is TRBJ1-4, the V gene TRBV5-1; 8 positions match TRBD1. Trimming removed 4 bases from V and 0 bases from J; junction bases left unmatched: 8. The CDR3 runs 17 residues. The germline CDR1 and CDR2 sequences are SGHRS and YFSETQ. CDR3 coding DNA: TGCGCCAGCAGCGGCTCGACAGGGGCGGCAACTAATGAAAAACTGTTTTTT. This translates into CASSGSTGAATNEKLFF. The full variable domain, its missing parts supplied by reference TRBV5-1 and TRBJ1-4, is KAGVTQTPRYLIKTRGQQVTLSCSPISGHRSVSWYQQTPGQGLQFLFEYFSETQRNKGNFPGRFSGRQFSNSRSEMNVSTLELGDSALYLCASSGSTGAATNEKLFFGSGTQLSVL.

This chain joins TRBV20-1 and TRBJ1-1; no clear D. Germline loops: CDR1 DFQATT, CDR2 SNEGSKA (reference sequence). The CDR3 covers 10 residues. V shed 5 bases and J shed 4 bases, with 5 bases lying between them. DNA for the CDR3: TGCAGTGCTGTCTTCACTGAAGCTTTCTTT. This translates into CSAVFTEAFF.